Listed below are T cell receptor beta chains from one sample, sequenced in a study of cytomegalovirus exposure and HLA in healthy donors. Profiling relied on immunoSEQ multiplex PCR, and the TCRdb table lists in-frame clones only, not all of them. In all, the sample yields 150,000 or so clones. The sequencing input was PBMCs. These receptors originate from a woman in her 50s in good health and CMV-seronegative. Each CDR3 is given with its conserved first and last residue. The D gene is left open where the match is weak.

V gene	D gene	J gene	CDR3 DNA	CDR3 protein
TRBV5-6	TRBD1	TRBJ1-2	TGTGCCAGCACCAGGACAGGGGGCTACTATGGCTACACCTTC	CASTRTGGYYGYTF
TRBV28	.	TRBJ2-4	TGTGCCAGCAGTTTACTCGGAGAGCTGGCCAAAAACATTCAGTACTTC	CASSLLGELAKNIQYF
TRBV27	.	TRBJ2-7	TGTGCCAGCAGTTTAGGCGGTACCTACGAGCAGTACTTC	CASSLGGTYEQYF
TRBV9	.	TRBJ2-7	TGTGCCAGCAGCGTAGACAGCACCTACGAGCAGTACTTC	CASSVDSTYEQYF
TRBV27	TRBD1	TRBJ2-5	TGTGCCAGCAGTTTTGGACAGGGGGCCCAAGAGACCCAGTACTTC	CASSFGQGAQETQYF
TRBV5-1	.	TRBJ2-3	TGCGCCAGCAGCTTGGTAGGGGTCGGGGACTTGGGCCTTGTTCAGTATTTT	CASSLVGVGDLGLVQYF
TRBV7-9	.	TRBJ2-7	TGTGCCAGCAGCTTAGGTCCCCTAGACTCCACCTACGAGCAGTACTTC	CASSLGPLDSTYEQYF
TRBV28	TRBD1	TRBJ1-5	TGTGCCAGCAGCAGCGGACAGGGAAGTTTTAATCAGCCCCAGCATTTT	CASSSGQGSFNQPQHF
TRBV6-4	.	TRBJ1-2	TGTGCCAGCAGTGACGGGGCTGGCTACACCTTC	CASSDGAGYTF
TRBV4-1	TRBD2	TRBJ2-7	TGCGCCAGCAGCCAAGAACCCCCTAGCGGGACCTACGAGCAGTACTTC	CASSQEPPSGTYEQYF
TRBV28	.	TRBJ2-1	TGTGCCAGCAGTCCGCGGGCTCCACGCTACAATGAGCAGTTCTTC	CASSPRAPRYNEQFF
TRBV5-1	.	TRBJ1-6	TGCGCCAGCAGCCCCTCGGGGGGGATTAATAATTCACCCCTCCACTTT	CASSPSGGINNSPLHF
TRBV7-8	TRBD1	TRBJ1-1	TGTGCCAGCAGCTACCGGACAGGCCTCACTGAAGCTTTCTTT	CASSYRTGLTEAFF
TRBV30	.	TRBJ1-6	TGTGCCTGGAGGACGGCGGGGGATTCACCCCTCCACTTT	CAWRTAGDSPLHF
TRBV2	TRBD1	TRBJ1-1	TGTGCCAGCAGCACAGGGGGCGCGGGTAGGACTGAAGCTTTCTTT	CASSTGGAGRTEAFF
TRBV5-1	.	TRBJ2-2	TGCGCCAGCAGCCTGGAAGGGGCGCCGTTAACCGGGGAGCTGTTTTTT	CASSLEGAPLTGELFF